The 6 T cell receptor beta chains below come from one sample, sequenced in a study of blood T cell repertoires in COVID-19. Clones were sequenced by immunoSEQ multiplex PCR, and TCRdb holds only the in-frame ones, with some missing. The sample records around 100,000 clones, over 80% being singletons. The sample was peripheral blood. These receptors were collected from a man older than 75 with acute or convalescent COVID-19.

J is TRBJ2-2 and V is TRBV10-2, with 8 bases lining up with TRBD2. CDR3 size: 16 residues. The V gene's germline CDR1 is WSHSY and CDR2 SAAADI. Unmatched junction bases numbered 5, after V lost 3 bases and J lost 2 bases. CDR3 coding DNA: TGCGCCAGCAGTGAATCCGCGGGGGGAAACACCGGGGAGCTGTTTTTT. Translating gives CASSESAGGNTGELFF.

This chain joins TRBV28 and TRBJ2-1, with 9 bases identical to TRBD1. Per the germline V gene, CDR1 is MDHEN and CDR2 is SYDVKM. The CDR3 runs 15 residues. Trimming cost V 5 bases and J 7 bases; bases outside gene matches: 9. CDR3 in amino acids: CASSQQGANHNEQFF. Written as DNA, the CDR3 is TGTGCCAGCAGTCAACAGGGGGCGAATCATAATGAGCAGTTCTTC. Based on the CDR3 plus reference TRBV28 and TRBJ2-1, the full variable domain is DVKVTQSSRYLVKRTGEKVFLECVQDMDHENMFWYRQDPGLGLRLIYFSYDVKMKEKGDIPEGYSVSREKKERFSLILESASTNQTSMYLCASSQQGANHNEQFFGPGTRLTVL.

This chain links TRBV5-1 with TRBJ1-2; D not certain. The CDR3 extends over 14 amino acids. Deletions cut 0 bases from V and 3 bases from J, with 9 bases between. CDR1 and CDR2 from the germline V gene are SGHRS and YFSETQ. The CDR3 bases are TGCGCCAGCAGCTTGGAGTCTCCAGACTATGGCTACACCTTC. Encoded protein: CASSLESPDYGYTF. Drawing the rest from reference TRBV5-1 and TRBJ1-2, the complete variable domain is KAGVTQTPRYLIKTRGQQVTLSCSPISGHRSVSWYQQTPGQGLQFLFEYFSETQRNKGNFPGRFSGRQFSNSRSEMNVSTLELGDSALYLCASSLESPDYGYTFGSGTRLTVV.

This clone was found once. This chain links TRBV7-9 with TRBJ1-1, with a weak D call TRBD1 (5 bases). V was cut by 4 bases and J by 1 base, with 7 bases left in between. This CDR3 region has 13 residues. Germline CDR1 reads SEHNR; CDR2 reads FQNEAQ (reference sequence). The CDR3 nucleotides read TGTGCCAGCAGCTGGGGGGGGAACACTGAAGCTTTCTTT. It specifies CASSWGGNTEAFF. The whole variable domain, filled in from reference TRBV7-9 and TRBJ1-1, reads DTGVSQNPRHKITKRGQNVTFRCDPISEHNRLYWYRQTLGQGPEFLTYFQNEAQLEKSRLLSDRFSAERPKGSFSTLEIQRTEQGDSAMYLCASSWGGNTEAFFGQGTRLTVV.

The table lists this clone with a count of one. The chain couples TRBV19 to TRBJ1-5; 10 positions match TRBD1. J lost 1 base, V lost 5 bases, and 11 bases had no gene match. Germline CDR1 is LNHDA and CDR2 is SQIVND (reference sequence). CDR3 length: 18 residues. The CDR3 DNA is TGTGCCAGTAGTTTAGGGTCCGGGACAGGGGAGAGCAATCAGCCCCAGCATTTT. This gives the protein CASSLGSGTGESNQPQHF.

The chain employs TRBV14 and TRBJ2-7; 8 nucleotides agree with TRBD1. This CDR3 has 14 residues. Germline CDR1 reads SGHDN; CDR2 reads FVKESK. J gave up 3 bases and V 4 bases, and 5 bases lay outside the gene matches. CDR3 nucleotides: TGTGCCAGCAGCCCCCGGACAGGGAGCTACGAGCAGTACTTC. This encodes CASSPRTGSYEQYF. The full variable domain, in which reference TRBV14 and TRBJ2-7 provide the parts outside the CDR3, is EAGVTQFPSHSVIEKGQTVTLRCDPISGHDNLYWYRRVMGKEIKFLLHFVKESKQDESGMPNNRFLAERTGGTYSTLKVQPAELEDSGVYFCASSPRTGSYEQYFGPGTRLTVT.